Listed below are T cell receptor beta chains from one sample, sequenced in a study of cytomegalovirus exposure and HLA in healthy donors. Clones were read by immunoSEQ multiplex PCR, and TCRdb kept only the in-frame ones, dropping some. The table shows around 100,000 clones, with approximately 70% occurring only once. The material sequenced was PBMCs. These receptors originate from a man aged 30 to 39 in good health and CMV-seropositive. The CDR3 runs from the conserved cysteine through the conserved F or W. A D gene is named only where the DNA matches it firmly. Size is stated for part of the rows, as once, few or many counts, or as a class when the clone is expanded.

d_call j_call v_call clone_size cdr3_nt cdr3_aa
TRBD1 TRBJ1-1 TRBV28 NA TGTGCCAGCAGTCCCTGGGACAGGGAGAGAGACACTGAAGCTTTCTTT CASSPWDRERDTEAFF
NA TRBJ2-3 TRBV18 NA TGTGCCAGCTCACTTAGCGGAGGGGGCACAGATACGCAGTATTTT CASSLSGGGTDTQYF
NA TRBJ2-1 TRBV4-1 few TGCGCCAGCAGCAACTCTGTGGGCTCCTTGGGCAATGAGCAGTTCTTC CASSNSVGSLGNEQFF
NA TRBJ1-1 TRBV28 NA TGTGCCAGCACTAAGGGGGTGGAGCGCAACACTGAAGCTTTCTTT CASTKGVERNTEAFF
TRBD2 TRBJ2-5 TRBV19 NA TGTGCCAGTAGTACTCTCCCCGGGCGGGGGGGGGAGACCCAGTACTTC CASSTLPGRGGETQYF
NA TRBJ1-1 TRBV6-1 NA TGTGCCAGCAGTGGCTTAGGAGGGGCGATCACTGAAGCTTTCTTT CASSGLGGAITEAFF
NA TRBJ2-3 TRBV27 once TGTGCCAGCAGTCAGAGGGCCCAGAGCACAGATACGCAGTATTTT CASSQRAQSTDTQYF
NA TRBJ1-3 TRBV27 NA TGTGCCAGCAGTTTAAGCAGGGATGGAAACACCATATATTTT CASSLSRDGNTIYF
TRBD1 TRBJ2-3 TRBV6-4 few TGTGCCAGCAGTGACTTGGCAGGGGGCAGGGATACGCAGTATTTT CASSDLAGGRDTQYF
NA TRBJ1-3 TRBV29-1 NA TGCAGCGTTGGGCGGGGAGACACCATATATTTT CSVGRGDTIYF
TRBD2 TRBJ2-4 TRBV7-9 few TGTGCCAGCAGCTTAGATGCCACGGGGGGAAACAGTCAGTACTTC CASSLDATGGNSQYF
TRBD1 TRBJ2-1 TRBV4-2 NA TGTGCCAGCAGCCAAGATCGGGGACAGAGCCACAATGAGCAGTTCTTC CASSQDRGQSHNEQFF
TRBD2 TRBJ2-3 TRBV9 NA TGTGCCAGCAGCGTCTCCCCTAGCGGGAGCACAGATACGCAGTATTTT CASSVSPSGSTDTQYF
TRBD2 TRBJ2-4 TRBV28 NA TGTGCCAGCAGTCTCTACCGTCGGGCTAGCGGGAGTGTTGACATTCAGTACTTC CASSLYRRASGSVDIQYF
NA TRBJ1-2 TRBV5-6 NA TGTGCCAGCAGCTTGGTAGGCCCAGGGTATGGCTACACCTTC CASSLVGPGYGYTF
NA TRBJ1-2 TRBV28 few TGTGCCAGCATGGCGGGGGGGCTACCCTATGGCTACACCTTC CASMAGGLPYGYTF
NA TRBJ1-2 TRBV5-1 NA TGCGCCAGCAGCTTTGCGAATCGACCGGGATACTATGGCTACACCTTC CASSFANRPGYYGYTF